The 6 T cell receptor beta chains below were found in one sample sequenced in a study of blood T cell repertoires in COVID-19. Only in-frame clones appear in the TCRdb table, and some are missing; sequencing was by immunoSEQ multiplex PCR. The repertoire includes 130,000 or so clones, roughly 90% of them detected once, and more than 2% sits in the top ten. The sample taken for sequencing was peripheral blood. Receptor source: a man between 65 and 85 years old with active COVID-19.

CDR3 sequence reads: CAWVGTGGKDEQYF. The CDR3 region has the DNA TGTGCCTGGGTCGGGACAGGGGGGAAGGACGAGCAGTACTTC. The chain recombines TRBV30 with TRBJ2-7; 11 bases agree with TRBD1. The CDR3 has 14 residues. The J segment lost 5 bases and the V segment lost 5 bases, leaving 8 bases of the junction unmatched. From germline, CDR1 is GTSNPN and CDR2 SVGIG (reference sequence).

The rearrangement uses TRBV27 and TRBJ2-3; the D gene is possibly TRBD2 (6 bases). The CDR3 consists of 14 residues. Germline lookup yields CDR1 MNHEY and CDR2 SMNVEV (reference sequence). The V gene lost 3 bases and the J gene lost 0 bases, with 7 bases spanning the gap. The CDR3 protein is CASSLRGSTDTQYF. CDR3 nucleotides: TGTGCCAGCAGTTTGCGGGGTAGCACAGATACGCAGTATTTT.

This rearrangement joins TRBV7-9 to TRBJ2-5; 11 bases are shared with TRBD1. The ends lost 5 bases at V and 3 bases at J; junction bases unmatched: 5. Germline CDR1 and CDR2: SEHNR and FQNEAQ (reference sequence). CDR3 length: 15 amino acids. For the CDR3, the DNA is TGTGCCAGCAGCCCCGGGACAGGGGGAAAAGAGACCCAGTACTTC. Translated: CASSPGTGGKETQYF.

The rearrangement uses TRBV4-2 and TRBJ2-7; possibly TRBD2 for D (6 bases). The length of the CDR3 is 17 residues. V gave up 0 bases and J gave up 0 bases, with 15 bases separating them. From germline, CDR1 is LGHNA and CDR2 YNFKEQ. The CDR3 loop reads CASSQDPGTVSSYEQYF. The CDR3, as DNA: TGTGCCAGCAGCCAAGACCCCGGGACTGTGAGCTCCTACGAGCAGTACTTC.

The chain is built from TRBV24-1 and TRBJ2-7; the D gene is possibly TRBD2 (7 bases). Trimming removed 3 bases at V and 4 bases at J, with 12 bases between. The CDR3 length is 14 residues. In germline, CDR1 is KGHDR, CDR2 SFDVKD. The CDR3 loop reads CATSDRGGGYEQYF. The CDR3 nucleotides read TGTGCCACCAGTGATCGCGGGGGCGGGTACGAGCAGTACTTC.

The rearrangement joins TRBV18 to TRBJ2-3; D is uncertain. V was cut by 3 bases and J by 4 bases, with 8 bases left in between. This CDR3 contains 13 residues. In germline, CDR1 is KGHSH, CDR2 LQKENI. The CDR3 nucleotides read TGTGCCAGCTCACCTCAGGCCCCAGATACGCAGTATTTT. Protein sequence: CASSPQAPDTQYF.